This TCR beta chain derives from a study of read filtering for tumor transcriptome and immune sequencing. Study summary: Roughly 8 patients were R-ISS I, 16 were R-ISS II, more than five were R-ISS III. Overall study findings and caveats: Even smaller IR-seq throughput identified most shared clonotypes.

From approximately 400 ng of RNA, a library with molecular barcoded alpha/delta and beta/gamma adaptors was made. A single record per CDR3 protein comes from TCRdb applying MiXCR to the reads. Of some 120,000 distinct CDR3 sequences detected, 10% to 15% appear once; the ten largest clones hold approximately 10%. Trimming removed 5 bases from V and 0 bases from J, with 2 bases in between. The CDR3 covers 12 residues. As concerns this clonotype: The antigen remains unidentified.

The sequenced sample was a population of CD138-negative cells sorted from bone marrow. This chain connects TRBV12-3 or TRBV12-4 to TRBJ1-5; D unresolved. This clonotype was obtained from a donor at least 40 years old with multiple myeloma. The CDR3 loop reads CASSNSNQPQHF. CDR3 nucleotides: TGTGCCAGCAGTAATAGCAATCAGCCCCAGCATTTT.